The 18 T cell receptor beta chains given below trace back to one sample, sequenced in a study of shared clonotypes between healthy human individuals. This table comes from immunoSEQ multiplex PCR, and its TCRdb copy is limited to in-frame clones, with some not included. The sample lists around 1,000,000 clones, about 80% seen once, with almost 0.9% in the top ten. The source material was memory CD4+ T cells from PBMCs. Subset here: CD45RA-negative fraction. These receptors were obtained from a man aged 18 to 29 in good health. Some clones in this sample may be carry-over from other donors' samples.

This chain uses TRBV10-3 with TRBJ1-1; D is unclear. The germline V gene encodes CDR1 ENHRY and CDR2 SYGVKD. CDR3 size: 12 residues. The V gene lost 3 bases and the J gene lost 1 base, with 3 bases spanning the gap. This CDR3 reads CAISDTNTEAFF. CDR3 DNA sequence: TGTGCCATCAGTGACACGAACACTGAAGCTTTCTTT.

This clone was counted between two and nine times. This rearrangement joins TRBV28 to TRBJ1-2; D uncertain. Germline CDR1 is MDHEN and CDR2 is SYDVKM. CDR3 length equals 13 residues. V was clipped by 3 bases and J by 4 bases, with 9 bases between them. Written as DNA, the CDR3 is TGTGCCAGCAGTTTTGTGGGTATCTATGGCTACACCTTC. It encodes CASSFVGIYGYTF.

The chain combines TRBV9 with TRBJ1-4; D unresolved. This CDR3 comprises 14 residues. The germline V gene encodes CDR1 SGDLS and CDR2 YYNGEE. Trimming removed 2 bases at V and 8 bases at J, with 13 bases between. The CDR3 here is CASSVNTVEEKLFF. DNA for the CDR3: TGTGCCAGCAGCGTTAATACGGTAGAAGAAAAACTGTTTTTT. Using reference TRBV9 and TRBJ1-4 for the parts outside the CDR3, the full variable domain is DSGVTQTPKHLITATGQRVTLRCSPRSGDLSVYWYQQSLDQGLQFLIQYYNGEERAKGNILERFSAQQFPDLHSELNLSSLELGDSALYFCASSVNTVEEKLFFGSGTQLSVL.

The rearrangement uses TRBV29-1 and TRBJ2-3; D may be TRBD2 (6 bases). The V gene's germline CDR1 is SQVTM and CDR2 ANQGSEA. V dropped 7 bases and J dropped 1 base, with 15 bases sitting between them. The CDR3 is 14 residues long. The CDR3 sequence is CSAHGTFRTDTQYF. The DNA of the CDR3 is TGCAGCGCTCACGGGACTTTTCGCACAGATACGCAGTATTTT.

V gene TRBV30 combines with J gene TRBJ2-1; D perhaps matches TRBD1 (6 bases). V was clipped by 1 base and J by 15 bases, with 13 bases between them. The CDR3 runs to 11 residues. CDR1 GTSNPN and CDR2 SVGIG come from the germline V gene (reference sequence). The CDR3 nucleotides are TGTGCCTGGAGTGGGGGGCTTTATCCGTTCTTC. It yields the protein CAWSGGLYPFF.

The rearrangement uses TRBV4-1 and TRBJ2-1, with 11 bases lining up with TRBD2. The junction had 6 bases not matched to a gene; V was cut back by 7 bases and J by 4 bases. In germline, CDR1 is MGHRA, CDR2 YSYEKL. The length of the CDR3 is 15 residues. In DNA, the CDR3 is TGCGCCAGCAACCAGGGACTAGCGGATTACAATGAGCAGTTCTTC. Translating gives CASNQGLADYNEQFF.

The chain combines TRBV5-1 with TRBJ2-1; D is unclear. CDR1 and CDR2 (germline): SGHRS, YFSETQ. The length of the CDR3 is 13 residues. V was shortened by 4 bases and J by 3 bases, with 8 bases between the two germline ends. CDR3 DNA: TGCGCCAGCAGCGTGCTTTTCTACAATGAGCAGTTCTTC. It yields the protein CASSVLFYNEQFF.

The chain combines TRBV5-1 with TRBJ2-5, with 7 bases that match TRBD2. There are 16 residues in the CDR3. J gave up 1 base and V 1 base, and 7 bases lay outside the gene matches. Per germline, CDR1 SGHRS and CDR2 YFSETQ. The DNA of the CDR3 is TGCGCCAGCAGCTTGAGTGGGAGGGCCGGCCAAGAGACCCAGTACTTC. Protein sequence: CASSLSGRAGQETQYF.

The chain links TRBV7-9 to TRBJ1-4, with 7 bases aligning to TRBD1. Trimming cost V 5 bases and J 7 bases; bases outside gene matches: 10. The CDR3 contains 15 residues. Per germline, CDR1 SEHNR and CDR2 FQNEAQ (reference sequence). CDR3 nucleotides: TGTGCCAGCAGCGCCGCCCGGGCAGGGGGTGAAAAACTGTTTTTT. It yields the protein CASSAARAGGEKLFF.

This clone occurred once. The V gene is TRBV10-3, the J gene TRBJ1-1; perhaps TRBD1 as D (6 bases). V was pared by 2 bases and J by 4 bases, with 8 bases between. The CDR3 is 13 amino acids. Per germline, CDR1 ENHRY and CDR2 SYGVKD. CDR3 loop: CAISETGTTEAFF. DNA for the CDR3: TGTGCCATCAGTGAGACAGGGACCACTGAAGCTTTCTTT.

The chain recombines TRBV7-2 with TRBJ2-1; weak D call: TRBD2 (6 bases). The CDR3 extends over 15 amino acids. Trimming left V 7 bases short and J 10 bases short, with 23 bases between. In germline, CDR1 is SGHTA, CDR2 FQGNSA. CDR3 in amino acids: CASILTPAPGREQFF. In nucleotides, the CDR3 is TGTGCCAGCATCCTTACCCCGGCCCCTGGGAGGGAGCAGTTCTTC. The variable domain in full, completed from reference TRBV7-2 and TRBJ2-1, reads GAGVSQSPSNKVTEKGKDVELRCDPISGHTALYWYRQSLGQGLEFLIYFQGNSAPDKSGLPSDRFSAERTGGSVSTLTIQRTQQEDSAVYLCASILTPAPGREQFFGPGTRLTVL.

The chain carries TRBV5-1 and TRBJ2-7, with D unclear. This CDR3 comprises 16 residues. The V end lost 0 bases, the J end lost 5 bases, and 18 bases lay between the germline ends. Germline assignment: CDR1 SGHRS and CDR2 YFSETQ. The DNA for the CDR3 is TGCGCCAGCAGCTTGGGTACGCTGATCTGGGTTGACGAGCAGTACTTC. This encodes CASSLGTLIWVDEQYF.

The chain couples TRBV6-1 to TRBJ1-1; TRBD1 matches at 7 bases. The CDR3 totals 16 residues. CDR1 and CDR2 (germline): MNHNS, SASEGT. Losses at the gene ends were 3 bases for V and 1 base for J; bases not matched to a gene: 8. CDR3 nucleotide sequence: TGTGCCAGCAGTGATGTACAGGGGACCCCGAACACTGAAGCTTTCTTT. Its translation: CASSDVQGTPNTEAFF.

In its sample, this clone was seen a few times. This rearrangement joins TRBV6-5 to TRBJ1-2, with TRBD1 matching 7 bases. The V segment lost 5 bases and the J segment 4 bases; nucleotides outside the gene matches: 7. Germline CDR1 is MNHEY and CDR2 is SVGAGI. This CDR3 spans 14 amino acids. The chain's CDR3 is CASSGQEGVYGYTF. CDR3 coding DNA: TGTGCCAGCAGTGGACAGGAGGGGGTCTATGGCTACACCTTC.

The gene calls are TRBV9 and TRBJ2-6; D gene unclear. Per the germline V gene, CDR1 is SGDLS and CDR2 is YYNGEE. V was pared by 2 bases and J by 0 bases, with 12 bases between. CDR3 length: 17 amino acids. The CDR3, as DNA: TGTGCCAGCAGCGTGGGGATAACCAGCTCTGGGGCCAACGTCCTGACTTTC. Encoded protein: CASSVGITSSGANVLTF.

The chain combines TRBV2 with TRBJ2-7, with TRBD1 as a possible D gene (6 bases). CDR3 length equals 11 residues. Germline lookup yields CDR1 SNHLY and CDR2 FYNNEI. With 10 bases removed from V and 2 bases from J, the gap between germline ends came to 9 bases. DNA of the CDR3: TGTGCCACAAGACAGGCCTACGAGCAGTACTTC. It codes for CATRQAYEQYF.

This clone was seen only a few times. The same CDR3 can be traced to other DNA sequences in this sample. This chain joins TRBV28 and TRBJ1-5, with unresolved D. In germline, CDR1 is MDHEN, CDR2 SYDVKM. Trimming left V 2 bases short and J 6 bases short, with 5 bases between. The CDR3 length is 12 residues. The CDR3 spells CASSLGGQPQHF. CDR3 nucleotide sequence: TGTGCCAGCAGTTTAGGTGGTCAGCCCCAGCATTTT.

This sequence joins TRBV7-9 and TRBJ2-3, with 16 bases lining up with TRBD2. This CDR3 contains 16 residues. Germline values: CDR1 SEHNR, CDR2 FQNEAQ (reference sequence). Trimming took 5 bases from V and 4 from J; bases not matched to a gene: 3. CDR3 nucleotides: TGTGCCAGCAGCGGAGGGACTAGCGGGAGGGCAGATACGCAGTATTTT. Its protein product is CASSGGTSGRADTQYF.